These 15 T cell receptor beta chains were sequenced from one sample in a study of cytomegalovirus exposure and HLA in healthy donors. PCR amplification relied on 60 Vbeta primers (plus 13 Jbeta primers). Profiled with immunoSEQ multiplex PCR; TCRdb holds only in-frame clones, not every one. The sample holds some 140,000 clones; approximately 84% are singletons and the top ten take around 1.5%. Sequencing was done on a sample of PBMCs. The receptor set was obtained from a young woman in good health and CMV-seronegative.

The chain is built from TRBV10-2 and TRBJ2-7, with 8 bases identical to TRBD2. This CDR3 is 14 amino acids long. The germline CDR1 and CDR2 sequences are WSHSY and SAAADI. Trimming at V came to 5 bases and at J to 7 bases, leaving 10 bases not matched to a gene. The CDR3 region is CASSTREGPREQYF. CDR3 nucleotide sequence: TGCGCCAGCAGTACACGGGAGGGCCCTCGAGAGCAGTACTTC.

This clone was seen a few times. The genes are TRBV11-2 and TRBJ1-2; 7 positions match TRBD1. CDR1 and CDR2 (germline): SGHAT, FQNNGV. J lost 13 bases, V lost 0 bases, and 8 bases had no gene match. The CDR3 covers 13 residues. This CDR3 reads CASSLDKQGLLTF. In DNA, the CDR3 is TGTGCCAGCAGCTTAGACAAACAGGGGTTACTCACCTTC.

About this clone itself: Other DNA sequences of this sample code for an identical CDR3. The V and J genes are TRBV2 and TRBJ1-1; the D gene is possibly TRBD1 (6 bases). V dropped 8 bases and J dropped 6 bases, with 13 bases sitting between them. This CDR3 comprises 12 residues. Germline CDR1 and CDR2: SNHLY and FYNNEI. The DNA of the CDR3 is TGTGCCAGCTCAAAGGCAGGGGCTGAAGCTTTCTTT. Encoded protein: CASSKAGAEAFF.

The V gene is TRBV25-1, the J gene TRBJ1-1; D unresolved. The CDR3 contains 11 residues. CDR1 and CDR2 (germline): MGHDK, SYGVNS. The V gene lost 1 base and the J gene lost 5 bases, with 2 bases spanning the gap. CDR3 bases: TGTGCCAGCAGTGAATCGACTGAAGCTTTCTTT. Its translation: CASSESTEAFF.

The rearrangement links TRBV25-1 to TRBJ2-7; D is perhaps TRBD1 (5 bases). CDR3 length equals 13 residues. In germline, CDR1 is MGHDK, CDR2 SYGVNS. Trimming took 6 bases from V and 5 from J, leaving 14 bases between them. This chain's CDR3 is CASSRDTAHEQYF. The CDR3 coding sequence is TGTGCCAGCAGCAGGGATACCGCCCACGAGCAGTACTTC.

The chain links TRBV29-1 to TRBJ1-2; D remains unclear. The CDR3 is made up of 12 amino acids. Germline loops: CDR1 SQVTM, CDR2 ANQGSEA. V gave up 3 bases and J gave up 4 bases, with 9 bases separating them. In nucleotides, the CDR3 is TGCAGCGTTGACCCCGAGCTCTATGGCTACACCTTC. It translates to CSVDPELYGYTF.

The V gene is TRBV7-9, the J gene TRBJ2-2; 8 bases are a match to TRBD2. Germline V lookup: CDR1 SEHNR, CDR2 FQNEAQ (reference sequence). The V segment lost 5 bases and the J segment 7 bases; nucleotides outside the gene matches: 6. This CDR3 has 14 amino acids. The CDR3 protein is CASSLGTSIGELFF. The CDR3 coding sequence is TGTGCCAGCAGCCTCGGGACTAGTATCGGGGAGCTGTTTTTT.

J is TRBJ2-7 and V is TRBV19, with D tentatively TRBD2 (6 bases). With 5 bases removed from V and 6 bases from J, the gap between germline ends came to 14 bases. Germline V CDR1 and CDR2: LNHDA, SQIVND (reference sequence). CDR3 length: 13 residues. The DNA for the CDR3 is TGTGCCAGTAGTGCCGGAGGAGGGTTCGAGCAGTACTTC. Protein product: CASSAGGGFEQYF.

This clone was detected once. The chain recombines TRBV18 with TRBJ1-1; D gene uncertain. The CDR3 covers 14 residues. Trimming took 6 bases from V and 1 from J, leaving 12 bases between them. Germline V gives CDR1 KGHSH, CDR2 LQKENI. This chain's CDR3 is CASSHGGQNTEAFF. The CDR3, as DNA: TGTGCCAGCTCCCATGGAGGGCAGAACACTGAAGCTTTCTTT.

The CDR3 loop reads CASSLGGGQSQPQHF. The CDR3 bases are TGTGCCAGCAGCCTGGGGGGGGGACAAAGCCAGCCCCAGCATTTT. The chain joins TRBV5-6 to TRBJ1-5, with D tentatively TRBD1 (6 bases). Germline V lookup: CDR1 SGHDT, CDR2 YYEEEE. Trimming took 4 bases from V and 7 from J, leaving 18 bases between them. The CDR3 totals 15 residues. Drawing the rest from reference TRBV5-6 and TRBJ1-5, the complete variable domain is DAGVTQSPTHLIKTRGQQVTLRCSPKSGHDTVSWYQQALGQGPQFIFQYYEEEERQRGNFPDRFSGHQFPNYSSELNVNALLLGDSALYLCASSLGGGQSQPQHFGDGTRLSIL.

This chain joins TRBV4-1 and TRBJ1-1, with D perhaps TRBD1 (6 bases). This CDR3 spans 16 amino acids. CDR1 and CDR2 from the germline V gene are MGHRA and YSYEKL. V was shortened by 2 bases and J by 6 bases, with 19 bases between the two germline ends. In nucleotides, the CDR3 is TGCGCCAGCAGCCAACTTCCTCTCCCACAGGGATCTGAAGCTTTCTTT. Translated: CASSQLPLPQGSEAFF.

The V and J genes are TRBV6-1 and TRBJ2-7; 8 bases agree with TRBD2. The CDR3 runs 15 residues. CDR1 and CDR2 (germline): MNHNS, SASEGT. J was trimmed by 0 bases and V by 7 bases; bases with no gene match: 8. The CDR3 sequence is CASKTPGLVSYEQYF. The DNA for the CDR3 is TGTGCCAGCAAGACACCGGGACTAGTCTCCTACGAGCAGTACTTC.

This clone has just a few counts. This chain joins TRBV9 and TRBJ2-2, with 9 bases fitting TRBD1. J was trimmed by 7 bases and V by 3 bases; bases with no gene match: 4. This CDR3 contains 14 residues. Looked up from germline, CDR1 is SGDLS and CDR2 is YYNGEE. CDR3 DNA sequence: TGTGCCAGCAGCGCAACAGGGGGCGTCGGGGAGCTGTTTTTT. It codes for CASSATGGVGELFF. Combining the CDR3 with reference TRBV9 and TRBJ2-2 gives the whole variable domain DSGVTQTPKHLITATGQRVTLRCSPRSGDLSVYWYQQSLDQGLQFLIQYYNGEERAKGNILERFSAQQFPDLHSELNLSSLELGDSALYFCASSATGGVGELFFGEGSRLTVL.

CDR3 sequence reads: CASSFSGSSSYNEQFF. Written as DNA, the CDR3 is TGTGCCAGCAGCTTTAGCGGGAGCAGCTCCTACAATGAGCAGTTCTTC. This chain uses TRBV13 with TRBJ2-1, with 9 bases fitting TRBD2. Germline V gives CDR1 PRHDT, CDR2 FYEKMQ (reference sequence). J lost 0 bases, V lost 3 bases, and 3 bases had no gene match. The CDR3 consists of 16 residues.

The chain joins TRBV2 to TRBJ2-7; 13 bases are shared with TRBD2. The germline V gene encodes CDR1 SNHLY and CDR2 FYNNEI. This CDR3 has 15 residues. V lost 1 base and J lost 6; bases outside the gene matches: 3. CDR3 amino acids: CASSEEGLAGLEQYF. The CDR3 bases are TGTGCCAGCAGTGAAGAGGGACTAGCGGGACTCGAGCAGTACTTC. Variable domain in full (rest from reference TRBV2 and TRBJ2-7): EPEVTQTPSHQVTQMGQEVILRCVPISNHLYFYWYRQILGQKVEFLVSFYNNEISEKSEIFDDQFSVERPDGSNFTLKIRSTKLEDSAMYFCASSEEGLAGLEQYFGPGTRLTVT.